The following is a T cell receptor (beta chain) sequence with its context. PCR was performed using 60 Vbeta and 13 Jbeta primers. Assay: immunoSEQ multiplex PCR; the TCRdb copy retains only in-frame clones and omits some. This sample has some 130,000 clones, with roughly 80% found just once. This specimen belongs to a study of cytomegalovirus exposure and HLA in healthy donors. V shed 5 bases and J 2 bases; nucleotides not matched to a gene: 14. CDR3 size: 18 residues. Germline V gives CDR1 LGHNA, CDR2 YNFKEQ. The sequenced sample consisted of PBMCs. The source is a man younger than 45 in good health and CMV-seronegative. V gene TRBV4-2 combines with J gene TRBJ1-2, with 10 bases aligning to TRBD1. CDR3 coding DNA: TGTGCCAGCAGCTTACAGCAGCGGGGACAGGGGACGAACTATGGCTACACCTTC. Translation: CASSLQQRGQGTNYGYTF.